One and the same sample provided the 16 T cell receptor beta chains below, sequenced in a study of OX40 agonist ivuxolimab in advanced cancers. Profiling relied on immunoSEQ multiplex PCR, and the TCRdb table lists in-frame clones only, not all of them. The table shows around 100,000 clones, with roughly 95% occurring only once. The specimen comprised CD4+ or CD8+ T cells sorted from blood, sampled in a trial of the OX40 agonist ivuxolimab. These receptors came from an adult with an advanced solid tumor such as melanoma, head and neck, liver or kidney cancer.

The V and J genes are TRBV19 and TRBJ2-3, with 8 bases matching TRBD1. The CDR3 spans 16 residues. CDR1 LNHDA and CDR2 SQIVND come from the germline V gene (reference sequence). V lost 2 bases and J lost 2; bases outside the gene matches: 6. The CDR3 here is CASSILGQGPTDTQYF. For the CDR3, the DNA is TGTGCCAGTAGTATACTTGGACAGGGCCCCACAGATACGCAGTATTTT.

This chain links TRBV29-1 with TRBJ2-5; 7 bases are a match to TRBD1. The CDR3 is made up of 12 amino acids. The germline gives CDR1 SQVTM, CDR2 ANQGSEA. V shed 7 bases, J shed 5 bases, and the junction held 7 bases outside the gene matches. The CDR3 region is CSARQGAETQYF. The CDR3 DNA reads as TGCAGCGCCCGACAGGGCGCGGAGACCCAGTACTTC.

The chain employs TRBV4-1 and TRBJ2-5, with 7 bases that match TRBD2. The CDR3 has 16 residues. CDR1 MGHRA and CDR2 YSYEKL come from the germline V gene. The V segment lost 2 bases and the J segment 5 bases; nucleotides outside the gene matches: 11. CDR3 loop: CASSQTVLRGGETQYF. The DNA of the CDR3 is TGCGCCAGCAGCCAAACTGTCTTGAGGGGAGGGGAGACCCAGTACTTC.

This clone was counted once. This sequence joins TRBV4-1 and TRBJ2-1, with 9 bases that match TRBD2. Trimming took 1 base from V and 6 from J; bases not matched to a gene: 4. Germline V gives CDR1 MGHRA, CDR2 YSYEKL. The CDR3 extends over 15 amino acids. Written as DNA, the CDR3 is TGCGCCAGCAGCCAAGGGACTAGCGTGGGCAATGAGCAGTTCTTC. The encoded protein is CASSQGTSVGNEQFF.

V and J are TRBV5-8 and TRBJ2-4, with a possible D match to TRBD2 (6 bases). Germline V gives CDR1 SGHTS, CDR2 YDEGEE. Trimming removed 1 base at V and 1 base at J, with 18 bases between. The CDR3 contains 18 residues. The CDR3 DNA follows: TGTGCCAGCAGCTTGACCAGGGCAGCGGGCCCGGCCAAAAACATTCAGTACTTC. It specifies CASSLTRAAGPAKNIQYF.

V usage is TRBV13 and J usage is TRBJ2-5; D may be TRBD2 (6 bases). The V gene lost 2 bases and the J gene lost 6 bases, with 10 bases spanning the gap. In germline, CDR1 is PRHDT, CDR2 FYEKMQ (reference sequence). This CDR3 has 13 amino acids. The CDR3 region has the DNA TGTGCCAGCAGCTTAAGACTAGACAAGACCCAGTACTTC. This codes for CASSLRLDKTQYF.

On this clone itself: Other DNA sequences in this sample translate to the same CDR3. The rearrangement links TRBV5-1 to TRBJ2-1; no definite D call. Trimming took off 2 bases at V and 7 bases at J, with 4 bases between the two ends. The germline V gene encodes CDR1 SGHRS and CDR2 YFSETQ. The CDR3 sequence is 11 residues long. The CDR3 sequence is CASSLGNEQFF. The CDR3 nucleotides read TGCGCCAGCAGCTTAGGTAATGAGCAGTTCTTC. The whole variable domain, filled in from reference TRBV5-1 and TRBJ2-1, reads KAGVTQTPRYLIKTRGQQVTLSCSPISGHRSVSWYQQTPGQGLQFLFEYFSETQRNKGNFPGRFSGRQFSNSRSEMNVSTLELGDSALYLCASSLGNEQFFGPGTRLTVL.

The table lists this clone with a count of one. J is TRBJ2-1 and V is TRBV4-3; weak D call: TRBD1 (6 bases). V lost 3 bases to trimming and J lost 0 bases, with 9 bases between them. The CDR3 spans 15 residues. Per germline, CDR1 LGHNA and CDR2 YSLEER. This CDR3 is CASSHQGNSYNEQFF. The CDR3 nucleotides read TGCGCCAGCAGCCACCAGGGGAACTCCTACAATGAGCAGTTCTTC.

The V gene is TRBV4-2, the J gene TRBJ2-7, with TRBD2 identical over 15 bases. V lost 3 bases and J lost 4; bases outside the gene matches: 4. CDR1 and CDR2 from the germline V gene are LGHNA and YNFKEQ. CDR3 length: 16 residues. DNA of the CDR3: TGTGCCAGCAGCCAGGGACTAGCGGGGGGCGTGTACGAGCAGTACTTC. Amino acid sequence: CASSQGLAGGVYEQYF.

J is TRBJ2-3 and V is TRBV28; D is unclear. Germline values: CDR1 MDHEN, CDR2 SYDVKM. The CDR3 sequence is 12 residues long. V was pared by 6 bases and J by 5 bases, with 9 bases between. The CDR3 protein is CASRKLGDTQYF. The CDR3 DNA reads TGTGCCAGCAGAAAGCTTGGAGATACGCAGTATTTT.

CDR3 coding DNA: TGTGCCAGCAGCTTGACCCCAGGGGCATCATACAATGAGCAGTTCTTC. As protein: CASSLTPGASYNEQFF. This chain connects TRBV7-3 to TRBJ2-1; D perhaps matches TRBD1 (6 bases). CDR1 is SGHTA and CDR2 is FQGTGA in the germline V gene. Trimming removed 3 bases from V and 4 bases from J, with 16 bases in between. The CDR3 totals 16 residues.

This clone showed up just a few times. This rearrangement joins TRBV7-9 to TRBJ1-1; D possibly corresponds to TRBD1 (5 bases). Germline CDR1 reads SEHNR; CDR2 reads FQNEAQ (reference sequence). This CDR3 has 14 amino acids. The V gene lost 4 bases and the J gene lost 1 base, with 10 bases spanning the gap. DNA of the CDR3: TGTGCCAGCAGCTCTGACAGCGAGAACACTGAAGCTTTCTTT. This gives the protein CASSSDSENTEAFF.

The chain employs TRBV6-6 and TRBJ1-1; the D is unclear. The length of the CDR3 is 13 residues. Germline CDR1 MNHNY, CDR2 SVGAGI (reference sequence). Trimming stripped 2 bases from V and 3 bases from J, with 7 bases between. The DNA for the CDR3 is TGTGCCAGCAGTTACGTCTGGGACACTGAAGCTTTCTTT. This sequence encodes CASSYVWDTEAFF.

The J gene is TRBJ2-7, the V gene TRBV10-3, with 8 bases lining up with TRBD2. The CDR3 is made up of 12 amino acids. J was trimmed by 5 bases and V by 8 bases; bases with no gene match: 5. Germline CDR1 is ENHRY and CDR2 is SYGVKD. As DNA, the CDR3 is TGTGCCATCCTCTCCGGGGGGGACGAGCAGTACTTC. Amino acids: CAILSGGDEQYF.

The V call is TRBV5-4, the J call TRBJ1-2; D gene unclear. Trimming took off 4 bases at V and 0 bases at J, with 16 bases between the two ends. The CDR3 loop spans 16 amino acids. Germline lookup yields CDR1 SGHNT and CDR2 YYREEE (reference sequence). The CDR3 loop is CASSPLNRGANYGYTF. For the CDR3, the DNA is TGTGCCAGCAGCCCATTGAATCGCGGAGCTAACTATGGCTACACCTTC.

V usage is TRBV5-1 and J usage is TRBJ2-5; 8 bases match TRBD1. The CDR3 is 15 amino acids. V gave up 4 bases and J gave up 5 bases; unmatched junction bases: 10. Germline loops: CDR1 SGHRS, CDR2 YFSETQ. CDR3 region: CASSPQGGSGETQYF. Written as DNA, the CDR3 is TGCGCCAGCAGCCCACAGGGGGGATCTGGGGAGACCCAGTACTTC.